The clone carrying this TCR beta chain was found many times. The antigen is not known. This CDR3 has 15 amino acids. CDR1 and CDR2 (germline): WSHSY, SAAADI. V was pared by 6 bases and J by 2 bases, with 6 bases of the junction left unmatched. These data are taken from a study of shared clonotypes between healthy human individuals. For the study at large: In total, the donors were a couple of women and a few men aged 18 to 49. The plates for each donor numbered three CD4 naive, three CD4 memory, two CD8 naive and one CD8 memory.

Clones were read by immunoSEQ multiplex PCR, and TCRdb kept only the in-frame ones, dropping some. The repertoire has approximately 640,000 clones, 72% of them found once; the top ten carry approximately 1.8%. Study-wide points: Investigators collected only blood, and repertoires in tissues likely differ.

The TCR originated in a woman aged 25 to 39 in good health. The sequenced sample consisted of memory CD4+ T cells sorted from blood. The subset is: CD45RA-negative fraction. The chain has TRBV10-2 and TRBJ2-5, with 10 bases lining up with TRBD1. Here the CDR3 DNA reads TGCGCCAGCAGGACAGGGGGCACTACGCAAGAGACCCAGTACTTC. It yields the protein CASRTGGTTQETQYF.